Detailed here is one TCR beta chain. This clone has a single count. Which antigen it targets is not known. No base-level quality is on record; no much larger clone is a single base apart. This specimen belongs to a study of T cell responses to AZD1222 COVID-19 vaccine (TCRdb year 2021). General notes on the study: TCR sequencing covered some 250 trial participants: 200 to 220 given two doses of AZD1222 and 26 given two doses of MenACWY control vaccine. Trial participants were enrolled by age into subgroups of 18-55, 56-69 and 70-plus years, and around 140, 26 and 57 TCR-sequenced participants, respectively, were included in these subgroups. General findings and caveats noted by the study authors: Only five to seven AZD1222 recipients were SARS-CoV-2 seropositive at baseline, limiting conclusions about previously exposed vaccinees. CD4 TCRs associated with the vaccine covered the entire spike protein, and the dominant responses were in regions 160-218 and 743-854. The 56-69-year group was small, and its depth increase did not reach significance, likely because of low power. Because no day 14 peak-response samples were available, repertoires were characterized only after the peak T cell response. Nearly half of unique spike-specific TCRs reportedly recognized epitopes outside regions mutated in the B.1.351 and B.1.1.7 variants. A significant rise in spike-specific TCR breadth and depth was observed after two AZD1222 doses relative to day 0 and relative to MenACWY recipients. Most participants were white British and females outnumbered males, and the authors suggested that clonal diversity may have been underestimated.

The CDR3 regions of human TCRbeta chains were analyzed by immunosequencing. As for how the authors treated the data: TCRs in the repertoires were compared against a reference library of SARS-CoV-2-specific TCRs that had been generated with the MIRA antigen-specificity platform. Breadth was defined as the fraction of unique TCRs that were SARS-CoV-2-associated, and depth was defined as the fraction of total T cells that were SARS-CoV-2-associated. Each spike-specific TCR was assigned to its reactive spike region and to a CD4 or CD8 class using the MIRA data. Log10-transformed breadth and depth values were compared by one-way ANOVA with Sidak's multiple comparisons tests. The table comes from immuneACCESS by way of TCRdb, which keeps in-frame sequences with V and J called. Part of the clones is missing from these tables; in studies checked, under half for an unresolved V gene and the rest for unknown reasons. That table is the source of V, J and clone size, and D and trimming were worked out from the DNA. This sample is represented by about 140,000 clones; 90% of them were singletons. Jointly, the top ten make up approximately 6.3% of the sample.

The time point label for this specimen denotes: about 28 days (+/-7) after the second vaccine dose. AZD1222 recipients given second doses at about 4 weeks or at about 12 weeks were pooled, since spike-specific TCR depth and breadth were not found to differ between the two schedules. Samples from vaccinated people were obtained from the UK trials COV001 and COV002, which included a single-blind randomized controlled phase 2/3 trial of AZD1222 (ChAdOx1 nCoV-19) in healthy adults. Trial participant PBMC samples were collected at day 0 and day 28 after the second dose for TCRbeta chain sequencing. V sheds 5 bases and J sheds 0 bases, leaving 11 bases between their ends. The CDR3 contains 16 residues, cysteine and phenylalanine counted. Only CDR3 DNA remains: 48 bases, in frame from the first base. CDR1 and CDR2, per the germline V gene, are SGHAT and FQNNGV.

This clonotype was sampled from an adult who received the AZD1222 COVID-19 vaccine. The material was peripheral blood, obtained 28 days after the second AZD1222 dose. In this chain, TRBV11-2 is recombined with TRBJ2-6; the D gene could be either TRBD1 or TRBD2, each agreeing at 5 bases. The nucleotide sequence is TGTGCCAGCAGCCCCGGGACCCTCTCTGGGGCCAACGTCCTGACTTTC. This is translated as CASSPGTLSGANVLTF.